The T cell receptor (beta chain) under discussion was sequenced for a study of CD8+CD57+ T cells in acquired aplastic anemia. Broader study findings: Patients had roughly 30 CD8+ CDR3 sequences in common with controls (the shared set).

The germline gives CDR1 SGDLS, CDR2 YYNGEE. This CDR3 has 13 residues. With regard to this clonotype: The target antigen is unknown. A read error may produce the germline difference seen at one junction end.

Investigators profiled TCR beta VDJ and CDR3 from genomic DNA template. TCRdb called the reads again in MiXCR, with one record for every CDR3 protein. The profile shows hundreds of thousands of distinct CDR3 sequences, approximately 70% of them singletons. The chain has TRBV9 and TRBJ1-2; D perhaps matches TRBD1 (6 bases). The TCR comes from a human donor in good health, serving as a control. Sequenced input: sorted CD4+, CD8+, or CD8+CD57+ T cells (not recorded which) from PBMCs. DNA of the CDR3: TGCGCCAGCAGCTTTCCGGGGGCGCGGGGCTCCTCCTTC. As protein: CASSFPGARGSSF.